These 5 T cell receptor beta chains came from one sample sequenced in a study of shared clonotypes between healthy human individuals. TCRdb's copy holds only in-frame clones and misses some; the assay was immunoSEQ multiplex PCR. Counted here are millions of clones, 85% to 95% occurring once; the ten biggest clones make up more than 0.1%. The specimen sequenced was naive CD4+ T cells sorted from blood. Subset here: CD45RA+ positively selected. These TCRs come from a man younger than 35 in good health.

The chain joins TRBV4-3 to TRBJ2-1, with D tentatively TRBD2 (6 bases). The CDR3 has 17 residues. Trimming removed 0 bases from V and 0 bases from J, with 12 bases in between. Germline-derived CDR1 and CDR2 are LGHNA and YSLEER. CDR3 amino acids: CASSQEGGRSSYNEQFF. For the CDR3, the DNA is TGCGCCAGCAGCCAAGAAGGTGGGAGGAGCTCCTACAATGAGCAGTTCTTC.

The J gene is TRBJ2-1, the V gene TRBV30; D might be TRBD2 (5 bases). Germline V gene lookup returns CDR1 GTSNPN and CDR2 SVGIG (reference sequence). V was clipped by 1 base and J by 6 bases, with 10 bases between them. The CDR3 consists of 13 residues. In DNA, the CDR3 is TGTGCCTGGAGTGGGAGAGGGTTCAATGAGCAGTTCTTC. It specifies CAWSGRGFNEQFF.

The chain has TRBV11-2 and TRBJ2-3, with 8 bases lining up with TRBD2. V was pared by 5 bases and J by 4 bases, with 14 bases of the junction left unmatched. From germline, CDR1 is SGHAT and CDR2 FQNNGV. The CDR3 totals 17 residues. The CDR3 reads CASSLQLAAGVADTQYF. CDR3 nucleotides: TGTGCCAGCAGCCTTCAACTAGCGGCGGGAGTGGCAGATACGCAGTATTTT.

This clone was counted a single time. The chain employs TRBV6-5 and TRBJ2-1, with TRBD2 identical over 7 bases. After removal of 2 bases from V and 7 bases from J, the junction contained 5 bases not matched to a gene. Germline V lookup: CDR1 MNHEY, CDR2 SVGAGI. The CDR3 consists of 14 residues. CDR3 sequence (DNA): TGTGCCAGCAGTTACGCTAGCGGCCTTAATGAGCAGTTCTTC. Encoded protein: CASSYASGLNEQFF.

The chain recombines TRBV15 with TRBJ1-5; 10 bases map to TRBD1. The CDR3 sequence is 18 residues long. Germline lookup yields CDR1 LNHNV and CDR2 YYDKDF (reference sequence). Trimming at V came to 5 bases and at J to 1 base, leaving 11 bases not matched to a gene. The CDR3 nucleotides read TGTGCCACCAGCGGACCGAAGACAGGGGGCAGAAGCAATCAGCCCCAGCATTTT. It encodes CATSGPKTGGRSNQPQHF.